This T cell receptor (beta chain) was obtained from a study of T cells in localized non-small cell lung cancer. Study-wide points: The appearance of a median about 60 of the top 100 tumor clones was seen in adjacent lung.

Libraries were prepared by immunoSEQ multiplex PCR; TCRdb keeps only in-frame clonotypes and omits some of them. The data hold more than 5,000 clones, with about 91% observed a single time. Concerning this clone itself: What it binds is not known.

With 1 base clipped from V and 2 bases from J, the junction kept 3 bases outside the gene matches. CDR1 is SEHNR and CDR2 is FQNEAQ in the germline V gene (reference sequence). The CDR3 consists of 15 residues. This clonotype was sampled from a male donor at least 60 years old with stage I lung adenocarcinoma. The source material was peripheral blood, sampled before any cancer treatment. The chain combines TRBV7-9 with TRBJ2-3, with 7 bases fitting TRBD1. The CDR3 sequence: CASSLVGQNTDTQYF. As DNA, the CDR3 is TGTGCCAGCAGCTTAGTGGGACAGAACACAGATACGCAGTATTTT.